Listed below are T cell receptor beta chains from one sample, sequenced in a study of T cell responses to AZD1222 COVID-19 vaccine. Measured with immunoSEQ multiplex PCR; TCRdb has only the in-frame clones, and not every one. Counted here are under 130,000 clones, roughly 91% occurring once; the ten biggest clones make up around 45%. The sequencing used peripheral blood, collected on day 0 of AZD1222 vaccination. The receptors originated from an adult in good health. CDR3s include the opening cysteine and the closing phenylalanine or tryptophan. Each record gives: CDR3 protein, CDR3 DNA, clone size, D gene, V gene, J gene. The D gene is left open where the match is weak. The size field is filled for only some rows; it gives once, few, many or a size class.

CDR3aa: CASSLSGQGRQPQHF
CDR3nt: TGTGCCAGCAGTTTATCGGGACAGGGGAGGCAGCCCCAGCATTTT
abundance: .
d_gene: TRBD1
v_gene: TRBV28
j_gene: TRBJ1-5

CDR3aa: CAISDNTGAVHEQYF
CDR3nt: TGTGCCATCAGTGATAACACAGGGGCGGTACACGAGCAGTACTTC
abundance: .
d_gene: TRBD1
v_gene: TRBV10-3
j_gene: TRBJ2-7

CDR3aa: CASTPLAGILNEQFF
CDR3nt: TGCGCCAGCACTCCCCTGGCGGGAATCCTTAATGAGCAGTTCTTC
abundance: .
d_gene: .
v_gene: TRBV5-1
j_gene: TRBJ2-1

CDR3aa: CASSRAAGAGNTIYF
CDR3nt: TGTGCCAGTAGTAGGGCAGCGGGTGCTGGAAACACCATATATTTT
abundance: .
d_gene: .
v_gene: TRBV19
j_gene: TRBJ1-3

CDR3aa: CASSQELGPDTQYF
CDR3nt: TGTGCCAGCAGCCAAGAGTTAGGTCCAGATACGCAGTATTTT
abundance: .
d_gene: .
v_gene: TRBV14
j_gene: TRBJ2-3

CDR3aa: CASSPPAGFNSPLHF
CDR3nt: TGTGCCAGCTCACCACCGGCAGGGTTCAATTCACCCCTCCACTTT
abundance: .
d_gene: .
v_gene: TRBV18
j_gene: TRBJ1-6

CDR3aa: CASSPPTGNTIYF
CDR3nt: TGTGCCAGCAGTCCGCCAACTGGAAACACCATATATTTT
abundance: .
d_gene: .
v_gene: TRBV28
j_gene: TRBJ1-3

CDR3aa: CASSWAPHSTDTQYF
CDR3nt: TGTGCCAGCAGCTGGGCGCCTCATAGCACAGATACGCAGTATTTT
abundance: .
d_gene: .
v_gene: TRBV5-5
j_gene: TRBJ2-3

CDR3aa: CASSLLTGALATNEKLFF
CDR3nt: TGTGCCAGCAGCTTACTGACAGGGGCCCTTGCAACTAATGAAAAACTGTTTTTT
abundance: .
d_gene: TRBD1
v_gene: TRBV11-2
j_gene: TRBJ1-4

CDR3aa: CATSDGTGVANTIYF
CDR3nt: TGTGCCACCAGTGATGGAACAGGGGTTGCAAACACCATATATTTT
abundance: .
d_gene: TRBD1
v_gene: TRBV24-1
j_gene: TRBJ1-3

CDR3aa: CASSFIFGQGADYGYTF
CDR3nt: TGTGCCAGCAGTTTTATTTTCGGACAGGGGGCAGACTATGGCTACACCTTC
abundance: once
d_gene: TRBD1
v_gene: TRBV28
j_gene: TRBJ1-2

CDR3aa: CASTGTQSSYEQYF
CDR3nt: TGTGCCAGTACCGGGACTCAATCTTCCTACGAGCAGTACTTC
abundance: .
d_gene: .
v_gene: TRBV28
j_gene: TRBJ2-7

CDR3aa: CASSEWEFPSYEQYF
CDR3nt: TGTGCCAGCAGCGAGTGGGAGTTCCCTTCCTACGAGCAGTACTTC
abundance: .
d_gene: .
v_gene: TRBV9
j_gene: TRBJ2-7

CDR3aa: CASSPSAGGTIYF
CDR3nt: TGTGCCAGCAGTCCCTCCGCCGGGGGCACCATATATTTT
abundance: .
d_gene: .
v_gene: TRBV27
j_gene: TRBJ1-3

CDR3aa: CASSLGSYEQYF
CDR3nt: TGTGCCAGCAGTTTAGGGTCCTACGAGCAGTACTTC
abundance: .
d_gene: .
v_gene: TRBV12-3/TRBV12-4
j_gene: TRBJ2-7

CDR3aa: CASASTNEQFF
CDR3nt: TGTGCCAGCGCTTCCACCAATGAGCAGTTCTTC
abundance: .
d_gene: .
v_gene: TRBV28
j_gene: TRBJ2-1

CDR3aa: CASRPQGTMNTEAFF
CDR3nt: TGTGCCAGCAGACCACAGGGGACCATGAACACTGAAGCTTTCTTT
abundance: once
d_gene: TRBD1
v_gene: TRBV2
j_gene: TRBJ1-1

CDR3aa: CASRPRPRGEQFF
CDR3nt: TGTGCCAGCAGACCCCGACCCCGCGGTGAGCAGTTCTTC
abundance: .
d_gene: .
v_gene: TRBV6-4
j_gene: TRBJ2-1

CDR3aa: CASSQGIGQPQHF
CDR3nt: TGTGCCAGCAGCCAAGGAATAGGGCAGCCCCAGCATTTT
abundance: .
d_gene: .
v_gene: TRBV3-1/TRBV3-2
j_gene: TRBJ1-5

CDR3aa: CASSLGQGLNQPQHF
CDR3nt: TGCGCCAGCAGCCTGGGACAGGGGCTCAATCAGCCCCAGCATTTT
abundance: .
d_gene: TRBD1
v_gene: TRBV5-1
j_gene: TRBJ1-5

CDR3aa: CASSPPGSRNTIYF
CDR3nt: TGTGCCAGCTCACCACCGGGTTCTCGAAACACCATATATTTT
abundance: .
d_gene: .
v_gene: TRBV18
j_gene: TRBJ1-3

CDR3aa: CASSMLRGIGTEAFF
CDR3nt: TGTGCCAGTAGTATGTTAAGGGGTATCGGCACTGAAGCTTTCTTT
abundance: .
d_gene: .
v_gene: TRBV19
j_gene: TRBJ1-1

CDR3aa: CASTQREFNYEQYF
CDR3nt: TGTGCCAGCACCCAGAGGGAGTTTAACTACGAGCAGTACTTC
abundance: .
d_gene: .
v_gene: TRBV28
j_gene: TRBJ2-7

CDR3aa: CASSSFPSYEQYF
CDR3nt: TGTGCCAGCAGTTCATTTCCCTCCTACGAGCAGTACTTC
abundance: .
d_gene: .
v_gene: TRBV12-3/TRBV12-4
j_gene: TRBJ2-7

CDR3aa: CASSPRLIGSYNEQFF
CDR3nt: TGTGCCAGCAGCCCCCGTCTTATAGGCTCCTACAATGAGCAGTTCTTC
abundance: .
d_gene: .
v_gene: TRBV7-6
j_gene: TRBJ2-1